Listed below are T cell receptor beta chains from one sample, sequenced in a study of blood T cell repertoires in COVID-19. Assay: immunoSEQ multiplex PCR; the TCRdb copy retains only in-frame clones and omits some. This table has about 140,000 clones, less than 85% appearing once. The material sequenced was peripheral blood. The receptor source for this set is a human donor in a cohort sampled during active COVID-19. Each CDR3 is given without its conserved first and last residue. A clone size is listed for some rows: how often the clone was seen (once, few, many), or a class if it is expanded.

>TRBV28|NA
ASSKDRGREKLF
>TRBV10-3|once
AISERGETQY
>TRBV7-9|NA
ASSVSGGGTDTQY
>TRBV6-5|NA
ASSPRGGKETQY
>TRBV19|NA
ASSRPSEGARTDTQY
>TRBV7-2|NA
ASRSPGLVWNEQF
>TRBV7-3|NA
ASSPSGGVGNEQF
>TRBV19|NA
ASSAGAGDTQY
>TRBV7-9|NA
ASSLTGVNTEAF
>TRBV7-8|NA
ASSFPIGGALDTQY
>TRBV18|NA
ATRSQGEQETQY
>TRBV6-5|NA
ASGETGGADIQY
>TRBV5-1|NA
ASAIREQETQY
>TRBV5-5|NA
ASSSASGPTLQETQY
>TRBV4-2|NA
ASSQGAGGLQETQY
>TRBV6-5|NA
ASSFGTGGAEQY
>TRBV5-1|NA
ASSPGLAGGPSSYNEQF
>TRBV28|NA
ASSYPSGQGRGYT
>TRBV5-6|NA
ASSFLDRGYQETQY
>TRBV29-1|NA
SVESSSGQETQY
>TRBV6-5|NA
ASSSTGHEQY
>TRBV15|few
ATSLGGLAVYEQY
>TRBV7-2|few
ASSPTPPNTEAF
>TRBV30|NA
AWSMAGANTEAF
>TRBV5-1|many
ASSLKRTGAETQY
>TRBV5-4|NA
ASSYGLGAGELF
>TRBV11-1|NA
ASSLLGPSYNEQF
>TRBV7-2|NA
ASSLAGRGETQY
>TRBV3-1/TRBV3-2|NA
ASSHSDRSGNTIY
>TRBV25-1|once
ASSEAMGPLHSGNTIY
>TRBV7-2|NA
ASSLVSPSYGYT
>TRBV7-7|NA
ASFKGFRNEQF
>TRBV7-6|NA
ASSYGGGSTDTQY
>TRBV15|NA
ATRDGFNTEAF
>TRBV19|NA
ASSPGTGFNEQF
>TRBV4-1|NA
ASTATGAMNTEAF
>TRBV19|once
ASSMGGLVTEAF
>TRBV13|NA
ASSLDAASGTDTQY
>TRBV5-1|NA
ASSLGRGFLETQY
>TRBV9|NA
ASSRGASGGTDTQY
>TRBV12-5|once
ASGLGLAGGFYTQY
>TRBV24-1|NA
ATSDPTGGTQY
>TRBV6-5|few
ASSQRGRRAEQY
>TRBV13|NA
ASSLAGEEDIQY
>TRBV9|once
ASSAALADTQY
>TRBV19|NA
ASRQGDRGRTETQY
>TRBV7-8|NA
ASSSYPYEQY
>TRBV19|NA
ASSAERASYEQY
>TRBV3-1/TRBV3-2|NA
ASSQDEGAGELF
>TRBV27|once
ASSFFRGFSYNEQF
>TRBV6-1|NA
ASSAGRFRRNTEAF
>TRBV7-8|NA
ASSPGRGGNTIY
>TRBV2|NA
ASGGDRGPETQY
>TRBV5-1|NA
ASSTTSGGSSTDTQY
>TRBV6-5|NA
ASSQGIMAF